This is a list of T cell receptor beta chains from one sample in a study of OX40 agonist ivuxolimab in advanced cancers. Measured with immunoSEQ multiplex PCR; TCRdb has only the in-frame clones, and not every one. The sample has fewer than 90,000 clones, approximately 78% seen once. The specimen comprised CD4+ or CD8+ T cells sorted from blood, sampled in a trial of the OX40 agonist ivuxolimab. The receptors come from an adult with an advanced solid tumor such as melanoma, head and neck, liver or kidney cancer. The CDR3 runs from the conserved cysteine through the conserved F or W. D genes are given only for firm matches. A row's size may be missing; if present it is once, few, many or a size class.

J	V	size	D	CDR3	DNA
TRBJ1-2	TRBV28	NA	TRBD1	CASSLPTGNYGYTF	TGTGCCAGCAGTTTACCGACAGGGAATTATGGCTACACCTTC
TRBJ2-2	TRBV19	NA	TRBD2	CASSTSSGTNTGELFF	TGTGCCAGTAGTACCTCCAGCGGGACGAACACCGGGGAGCTGTTTTTT
TRBJ1-1	TRBV25-1	NA	TRBD1	CASSRPQGGGEAFF	TGTGCCAGCAGTCGGCCCCAGGGGGGTGGTGAAGCTTTCTTT
TRBJ2-1	TRBV28	few	TRBD2	CASRERGGRNEQFF	TGTGCCAGCAGAGAGCGGGGGGGCAGGAATGAGCAGTTCTTC
TRBJ1-4	TRBV2	NA	NA	CASKGGEATWKLFF	TGTGCCAGCAAGGGGGGGGAAGCCACGTGGAAACTGTTTTTT
TRBJ1-5	TRBV19	few	TRBD1	CASTYGTLRQGGWGNQPQHF	TGTGCCAGTACCTATGGAACCTTAAGACAGGGAGGTTGGGGCAATCAGCCCCAGCATTTT
TRBJ2-3	TRBV18	NA	NA	CASSPDVLGTDTQYF	TGTGCCAGCTCTCCGGACGTCCTGGGGACAGATACGCAGTATTTT
TRBJ1-1	TRBV6-1	many	NA	CASKRGNTEAFF	TGTGCCAGCAAGAGGGGGAACACTGAAGCTTTCTTT
TRBJ1-1	TRBV19	NA	TRBD1	CASSRTGPGTEAFF	TGTGCCAGTAGTAGGACAGGACCTGGTACTGAAGCTTTCTTT
TRBJ1-4	TRBV10-3	NA	TRBD1	CAISDWTGQGEKLFF	TGTGCCATCAGTGACTGGACAGGGCAGGGTGAAAAACTGTTTTTT
TRBJ2-5	TRBV9	NA	NA	CASSVYRSQETQYF	TGTGCCAGCAGCGTTTACAGGAGCCAAGAGACCCAGTACTTC
TRBJ2-5	TRBV7-6	NA	NA	CASSLRMAQTQYF	TGTGCCAGCAGCTTACGGATGGCCCAAACCCAGTACTTC
TRBJ2-1	TRBV5-1	NA	NA	CASSLLRVGDEQFF	TGCGCCAGCAGCTTGTTGAGGGTTGGGGATGAGCAGTTCTTC
TRBJ1-5	TRBV5-8	few	NA	CASSLGTAGGNQPQHF	TGTGCCAGCAGCTTGGGTACCGCGGGGGGCAATCAGCCCCAGCATTTT
TRBJ2-7	TRBV5-4	NA	TRBD1	CASSSLGTGYSYEQYF	TGTGCCAGCAGCTCTCTCGGGACAGGGTATTCCTACGAGCAGTACTTC
TRBJ2-1	TRBV28	once	TRBD1	CASSSTGGVGNEQFF	TGTGCCAGCAGTTCCACAGGGGGCGTGGGTAATGAGCAGTTCTTC
TRBJ2-1	TRBV7-2	NA	TRBD2	CASSLIVGLAGSSNEQFF	TGTGCCAGCAGCTTAATTGTTGGACTAGCGGGCAGTTCGAATGAGCAGTTCTTC
TRBJ2-2	TRBV14	NA	TRBD2	CASSQRTSLGGELFF	TGTGCCAGCAGCCAACGGACTAGCCTCGGCGGGGAGCTGTTTTTT
TRBJ1-1	TRBV6-4	once	NA	CASSDRGKGTEAFF	TGTGCCAGCAGTGACAGGGGGAAAGGAACTGAAGCTTTCTTT
TRBJ1-1	TRBV10-2	NA	NA	CASSEVGEAFF	TGCGCCAGCAGTGAGGTAGGGGAAGCTTTCTTT
TRBJ2-7	TRBV19	NA	NA	CASSRGLPPLFYEQYF	TGTGCCAGTAGCAGAGGGCTTCCACCCCTTTTCTACGAGCAGTACTTC
TRBJ1-2	TRBV7-2	NA	NA	CASSLLPDSRYGYTF	TGTGCCAGCAGCCTACTCCCAGATTCCCGCTATGGCTACACCTTC
TRBJ1-5	TRBV6-5	few	NA	CASSWARGNQPQHF	TGTGCCAGCAGTTGGGCCAGGGGAAATCAGCCCCAGCATTTT
TRBJ2-1	TRBV6-1	NA	NA	CASGVKITNEQFF	TGTGCCAGTGGTGTCAAGATTACGAATGAGCAGTTCTTC
TRBJ2-7	TRBV18	NA	NA	CASSPGTSSDEQYF	TGTGCCAGCTCACCCGGGACGTCAAGCGACGAGCAGTACTTC
TRBJ1-6	TRBV5-1	NA	TRBD1	CASSLAGDRGPEHF	TGCGCCAGCAGCTTGGCCGGGGACAGGGGGCCGGAGCACTTT
TRBJ2-5	TRBV5-4	once	NA	CASSPSPQETQYF	TGTGCCAGCAGCCCGAGTCCCCAAGAGACCCAGTACTTC
TRBJ1-2	TRBV7-9	NA	TRBD1	CASSSTGVNYGYTF	TGTGCCAGCAGTTCGACAGGGGTTAACTATGGCTACACCTTC
TRBJ1-4	TRBV18	few	NA	CASSPYQDSLNEKLFF	TGTGCCAGCTCACCATACCAAGACAGCCTTAATGAAAAACTGTTTTTT
TRBJ2-4	TRBV21-1	NA	NA	CASSRPDRGKNIQYF	TGTGCCAGCAGCAGACCTGACAGGGGCAAAAACATTCAGTACTTC
TRBJ2-2	TRBV11-3	once	NA	CASGPSSGELFF	TGTGCCAGCGGACCCTCGTCCGGGGAGCTGTTTTTT
TRBJ1-5	TRBV5-1	NA	NA	CASSLDSYSNQPQHF	TGCGCCAGCAGCCTCGACAGTTATAGCAATCAGCCCCAGCATTTT
TRBJ1-6	TRBV6-1	few	NA	CASSERVIYNSPLHF	TGTGCCAGCAGTGAACGGGTTATCTATAATTCACCCCTCCACTTT
TRBJ2-7	TRBV5-6	once	TRBD2	CASRTTGTSGAYEQYF	TGTGCCAGCAGAACCACCGGGACTAGCGGTGCCTACGAGCAGTACTTC
TRBJ2-7	TRBV6-5	medium-sized	TRBD1	CASSSTGTGQYEQYF	TGTGCCAGCAGTTCAACCGGGACAGGTCAATACGAGCAGTACTTC
TRBJ1-2	TRBV18	NA	TRBD1	CASSPQQGGESYGYTF	TGTGCCAGCTCACCCCAGCAGGGGGGAGAGAGCTATGGCTACACCTTC
TRBJ2-5	TRBV19	NA	NA	CASKMDGQETQYF	TGTGCCAGTAAGATGGACGGCCAAGAGACCCAGTACTTC
TRBJ1-5	TRBV30	NA	TRBD1	CAWSLGQPNQPQHF	TGTGCCTGGAGCCTGGGACAGCCAAATCAGCCCCAGCATTTT
TRBJ2-1	TRBV4-1	NA	NA	CASSQVAGYNEQFF	TGCGCCAGCAGCCAAGTGGCGGGGTACAATGAGCAGTTCTTC
TRBJ1-6	TRBV18	few	TRBD1	CASSPPLGQGNSPLHF	TGTGCCAGCTCACCACCCTTGGGACAGGGTAATTCACCCCTCCACTTT
TRBJ2-2	TRBV18	NA	NA	CASSPRQGNSGELFF	TGTGCCAGCTCACCAAGGCAGGGCAACAGCGGGGAGCTGTTTTTT
TRBJ1-2	TRBV27	NA	NA	CASSLAQGYGYTF	TGTGCCAGCAGTTTAGCCCAGGGCTATGGCTACACCTTC
TRBJ2-2	TRBV4-1	NA	TRBD2	CASSPWTSGSTGELFF	TGCGCCAGCAGCCCTTGGACTAGCGGGTCTACCGGGGAGCTGTTTTTT
TRBJ1-4	TRBV5-8	NA	NA	CATSGGLNEKLFF	TGTGCAACCAGCGGAGGGCTTAATGAAAAACTGTTTTTT
TRBJ2-3	TRBV5-1	once	TRBD2	CASSLAGSGGSPDTQYF	TGCGCCAGCAGCTTGGCAGGGAGCGGGGGTAGCCCAGATACGCAGTATTTT
TRBJ2-1	TRBV6-1	NA	TRBD1	CASIEKGQGYNEQFF	TGTGCCAGCATTGAAAAGGGACAGGGGTACAATGAGCAGTTCTTC
TRBJ2-7	TRBV28	NA	NA	CASSSDSYEQYF	TGTGCCAGCAGTTCCGACTCCTACGAGCAGTACTTC
TRBJ1-5	TRBV4-2	few	NA	CASSHRREGQPQHF	TGTGCCAGCAGCCACCGCCGGGAGGGTCAGCCCCAGCATTTT
TRBJ1-6	TRBV6-6	NA	NA	CASRNMGQRNSPLHF	TGTGCCAGCAGGAACATGGGACAAAGGAATTCACCCCTCCACTTT